The clone carrying this TCR beta chain was counted between two and nine times. Its antigen is not identified. The sample originates from a study of cytomegalovirus exposure and HLA in healthy donors. The wider study: Previous work identified 100 million or so unique TCR beta sequences from 150 million to 200 million T cells. Study-level results: A previous analysis found most TCR beta V segments productive roughly 87% or roughly 30% of the time.

Likely unrecorded immune exposures existed in these nominally healthy donors. CDR3 size: 17 residues. V lost 0 bases, J lost 5 bases, and 10 bases stayed unmatched. Germline values: CDR1 SGHNT, CDR2 YYREEE (reference sequence). PCR involved 60 Vbeta and 13 Jbeta primers. Profiling relied on immunoSEQ multiplex PCR, and the TCRdb table lists in-frame clones only, not all of them. The repertoire holds 160,000 or so clones, about two thirds seen once, with approximately 3% in the top ten. The genes are TRBV5-4 and TRBJ2-5, with 10 bases lining up with TRBD1. Input material: PBMCs. The TCR was taken from a woman in her twenties or thirties in good health and CMV-seronegative. The CDR3 DNA follows: TGTGCCAGCAGCTTGGTACGGGGACAGGGGATTGGGGAGACCCAGTACTTC. It yields the protein CASSLVRGQGIGETQYF.